This TCR beta chain was sequenced in a study of T cells in Graves' hyperthyroidism and ophthalmopathy. RNA transcripts served as the template for amplifying TCR beta CDR3 regions. A set of HTBI primers served as the primers for a first-round RT-PCR of the TCR CDR3. MiXCR, run by TCRdb on the multiplex PCR reads, gives a single entry per CDR3 protein. In the table there are about 560,000 distinct CDR3 sequences, 15% to 17% of which are singletons. Germline CDR1 and CDR2: MNHNS and SASEGT. Deletions cut 0 bases from V and 2 bases from J, with 10 bases between. The CDR3 consists of 15 residues. This clonotype has at least ten counts.

The chain has TRBV6-1 and TRBJ1-1, with TRBD1 as a possible D gene (5 bases). Sequences were obtained from blood. The clonotype originates from a woman aged 25 to 39 with Graves' hyperthyroidism. In DNA, the CDR3 is TGTGCCAGCAGTGAAGCGCGGGGCCTAAACACTGAAGCTTTCTTT. It is translated as CASSEARGLNTEAFF.